These 8 T cell receptor beta chains were all obtained from the same sample, sequenced in a study of T cell clonality in common variable immunodeficiency. The assay was immunoSEQ multiplex PCR, and TCRdb's table has in-frame clones only and misses some. The sample presents 40,000 to 60,000 clones, none singletons. Sequencing was done on a sample of peripheral blood mononuclear cells. All receptors derive from a person aged 18 to 75 in good health.

This clone came up many times. CDR3 protein: CASGRTSGYTDTQYF. The sequenced CDR3 bases are TGTGCTAGTGGGAGGACTAGCGGATACACAGATACG. The chain couples TRBV12-5 to TRBJ2-3; the match to TRBD2 covers 10 bases. The read terminates 3 residues ahead of where the CDR3 ends, so the germline J gene completes it. Unmatched junction bases numbered 5, after V lost 6 bases and J lost 2 bases. This CDR3 contains 15 residues. Germline V gene sequence: CDR1 LGHNT, CDR2 FRNRAP.

This clone was counted a few times. The CDR3 end lies 3 residues beyond the end of the read and is filled in from the germline J gene. The gene calls are TRBV7-6 and TRBJ1-3; TRBD1 is a possible D gene (6 bases). This CDR3 spans 17 amino acids. V was cut by 5 bases and J by 4 bases, with 21 bases left in between. Looked up from germline, CDR1 is SGHVS and CDR2 is FNYEAQ. CDR3 region: CASSRPTAGTSGNTIYF. CDR3 bases read: TGTGCCAGCAGCCGTCCCACGGCCGGGACATCGGGAAACACC.

Of note for this clone: Read data end 3 residues before the CDR3 end; the end is taken from the germline J gene. The chain has TRBV7-6 and TRBJ2-3; the match to TRBD1 covers 7 bases. The CDR3 totals 14 residues. Germline V gene lookup returns CDR1 SGHVS and CDR2 FNYEAQ. The CDR3 DNA, read in part, is TGTGCCAGCAGCTTGGGACAGTACAATCAGCCG. Encoded protein: CASSLGQYNQP. In full, the CDR3 is CASSLGQYNQPQYF.

Ten or more counts support this clone. The read ends 3 residues early relative to the CDR3; the germline J gene fills the gap. The rearrangement uses TRBV5-6 and TRBJ1-5; TRBD1 might be the D (6 bases). The CDR3 has 12 residues. The germline V and J ends were trimmed by 4 bases and 6 bases, with 8 bases remaining between them. Per the germline V gene, CDR1 is SGHDT and CDR2 is YYEEEE. The CDR3 spells CASSGGGQPQHF. The CDR3 bases that were read are TGTGCCAGCAGCGGAGGGGGTCAGCCC.

The sample holds many counts of this clone. The CDR3 end is not reached by the read, which stops 3 residues before it; the germline J gene fills it in. The chain uses TRBV4-2 and TRBJ2-5, with 11 positions matching TRBD2. V was pared by 1 base and J by 3 bases, with 13 bases of the junction left unmatched. The CDR3 covers 19 residues. Per the germline V gene, CDR1 is LGHNA and CDR2 is YNFKEQ. CDR3 region: CASSQVYYGLAGGEETQYF. The part of the CDR3 DNA that was read is TGTGCCAGCAGCCAAGTATATTATGGATTAGCGGGAGGGGAAGAGACC.

This clone was seen at least ten times. The read halts 3 residues ahead of the CDR3 end, with the missing end drawn from the germline J gene. The chain recombines TRBV20-1 with TRBJ2-7; D is possibly TRBD2 (6 bases). V dropped 3 bases and J dropped 1 base, with 25 bases sitting between them. The CDR3 is 18 amino acids. Germline lookup yields CDR1 DFQATT and CDR2 SNEGSKA (reference sequence). The CDR3 DNA, read in part, is TGCAGTGCTAGGATTTGGGTTAGCGGAGCCGCCAGGTCCTACGAG. It yields the protein CSARIWVSGAARSYE. The full CDR3 protein is CSARIWVSGAARSYEQYF.

In this sample, this clone turned up a few times. The CDR3 end falls 3 residues outside the read, so it is completed with the germline J gene. The chain carries TRBV7-9 and TRBJ1-1; D gene uncertain. Germline lookup yields CDR1 SEHNR and CDR2 FQNEAQ (reference sequence). The CDR3 is 13 residues long. Here the CDR3 reads CASSLVVAEQAFF. The sequenced CDR3 bases are TGTGCCAGCAGCTTAGTTGTGGCGGAACAA.

This clone was seen many times. The read stops 3 residues short of the end of the CDR3; the missing end is completed from the germline J gene. V usage is TRBV7-2 and J usage is TRBJ1-1, with D maybe TRBD1 (6 bases). CDR1 and CDR2 (germline): SGHTA, FQGNSA. CDR3 length equals 14 residues. The V gene lost 1 base and the J gene lost 6 bases, with 12 bases spanning the gap. CDR3 DNA (partial): TGTGCCAGCAGCTTAGGCTTTAGGACAGCTGAA. It yields the protein CASSLGFRTAE. The full CDR3 protein is CASSLGFRTAEAFF.